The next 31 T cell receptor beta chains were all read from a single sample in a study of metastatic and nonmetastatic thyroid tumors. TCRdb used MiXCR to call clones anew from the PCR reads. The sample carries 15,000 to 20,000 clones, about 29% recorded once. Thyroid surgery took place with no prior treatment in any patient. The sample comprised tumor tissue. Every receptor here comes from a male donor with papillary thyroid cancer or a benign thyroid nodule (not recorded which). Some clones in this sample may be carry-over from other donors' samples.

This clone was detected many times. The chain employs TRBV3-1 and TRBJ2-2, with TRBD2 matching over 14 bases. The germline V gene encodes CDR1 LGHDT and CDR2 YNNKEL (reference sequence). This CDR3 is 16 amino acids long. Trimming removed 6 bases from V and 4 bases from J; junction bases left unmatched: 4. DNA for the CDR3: TGTGCCAGCAGTAGGGGACTAGCGGGAGTCACCGGGGAGCTGTTTTTT. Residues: CASSRGLAGVTGELFF. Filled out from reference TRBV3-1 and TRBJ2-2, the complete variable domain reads DTAVSQTPKYLVTQMGNDKSIKCEQNLGHDTMYWYKQDSKKFLKIMFSYNNKELIINETVPNRFSPKSPDKAHLNLHINSLELGDSAVYFCASSRGLAGVTGELFFGEGSRLTVL.

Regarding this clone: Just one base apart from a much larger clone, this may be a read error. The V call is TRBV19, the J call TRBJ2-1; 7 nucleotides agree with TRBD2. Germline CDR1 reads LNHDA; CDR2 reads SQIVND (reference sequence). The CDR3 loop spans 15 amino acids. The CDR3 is CASSTHRDYYNGQFF. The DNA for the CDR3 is TGTGCCAGTAGTACTCATCGGGACTACTACAATGGGCAGTTCTTC. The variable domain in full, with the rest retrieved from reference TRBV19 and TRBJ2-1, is DGGITQSPKYLFRKEGQNVTLSCEQNLNHDAMYWYRQDPGQGLRLIYYSQIVNDFQKGDIAEGYSVSREKKESFPLTVTSAQKNPTAFYLCASSTHRDYYNGQFFGPGTRLTVL.

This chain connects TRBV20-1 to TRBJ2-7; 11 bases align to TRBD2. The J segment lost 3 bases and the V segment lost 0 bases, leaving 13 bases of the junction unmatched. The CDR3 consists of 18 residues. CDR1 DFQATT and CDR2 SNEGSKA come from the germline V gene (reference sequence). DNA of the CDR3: TGCAGTGCTAGAGATCTGATGGTAGCGGGAGGGTTAAACTACGAGCAGTACTTC. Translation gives CSARDLMVAGGLNYEQYF.

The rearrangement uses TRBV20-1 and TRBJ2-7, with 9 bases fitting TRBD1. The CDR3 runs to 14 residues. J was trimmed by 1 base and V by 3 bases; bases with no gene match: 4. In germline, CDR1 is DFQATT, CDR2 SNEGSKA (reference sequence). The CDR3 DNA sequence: TGCAGTGCTAGTGGGACAGGGCAGTCCTACGAGCAGTACTTC. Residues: CSASGTGQSYEQYF.

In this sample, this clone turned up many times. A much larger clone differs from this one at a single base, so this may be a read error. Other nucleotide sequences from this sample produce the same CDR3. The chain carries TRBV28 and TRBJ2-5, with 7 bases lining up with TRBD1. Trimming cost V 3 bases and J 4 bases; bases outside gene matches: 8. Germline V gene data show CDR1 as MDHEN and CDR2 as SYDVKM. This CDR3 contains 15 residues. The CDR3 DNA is TGTGCCAGCAGTTTGTCAAGAGGGGGCAGAGAGACCCAGTACTTC. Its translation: CASSLSRGGRETQYF.

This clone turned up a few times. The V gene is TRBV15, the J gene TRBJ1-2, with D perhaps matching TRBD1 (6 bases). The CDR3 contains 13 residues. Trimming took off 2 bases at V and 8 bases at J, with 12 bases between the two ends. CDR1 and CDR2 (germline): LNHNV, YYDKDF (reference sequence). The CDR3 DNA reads TGTGCCACCAGCAGAAGACAGGTGGGGGGCTACACCTTC. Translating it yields CATSRRQVGGYTF.

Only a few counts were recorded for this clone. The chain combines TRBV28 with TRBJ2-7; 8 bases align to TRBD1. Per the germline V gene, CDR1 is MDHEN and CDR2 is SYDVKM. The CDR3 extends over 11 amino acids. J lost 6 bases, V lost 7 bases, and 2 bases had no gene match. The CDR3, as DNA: TGTGCCAGCACCAGGGGGCGCGAGCAGTACTTC. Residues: CASTRGREQYF.

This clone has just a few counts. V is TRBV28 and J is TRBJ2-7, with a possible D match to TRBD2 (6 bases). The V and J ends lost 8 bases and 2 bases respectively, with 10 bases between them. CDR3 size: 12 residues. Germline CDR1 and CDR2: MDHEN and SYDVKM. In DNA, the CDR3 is TGTGCCAGCGGGACTTTAACCTACGAGCAGTACTTC. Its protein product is CASGTLTYEQYF.

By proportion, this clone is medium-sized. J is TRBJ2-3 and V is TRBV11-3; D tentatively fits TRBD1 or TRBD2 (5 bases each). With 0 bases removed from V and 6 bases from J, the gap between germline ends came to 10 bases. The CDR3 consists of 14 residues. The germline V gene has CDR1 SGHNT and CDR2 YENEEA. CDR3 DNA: TGTGCCAGCAGCTTAGAAGGGGACGAGGATACGCAGTATTTT. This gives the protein CASSLEGDEDTQYF.

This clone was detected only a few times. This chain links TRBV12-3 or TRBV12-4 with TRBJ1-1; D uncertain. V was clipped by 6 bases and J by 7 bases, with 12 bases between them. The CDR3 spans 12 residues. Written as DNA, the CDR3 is TGTGCCAGCAGCGTGCGTAGATTTGAAGCTTTCTTT. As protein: CASSVRRFEAFF.

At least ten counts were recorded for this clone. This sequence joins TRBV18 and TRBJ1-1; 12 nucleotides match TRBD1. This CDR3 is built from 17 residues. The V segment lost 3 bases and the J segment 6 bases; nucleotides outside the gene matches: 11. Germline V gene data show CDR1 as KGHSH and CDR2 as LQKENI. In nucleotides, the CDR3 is TGTGCCAGCTCACCTGCCGGGACAGGGGGCTCTGGGGCTGAAGCTTTCTTT. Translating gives CASSPAGTGGSGAEAFF.

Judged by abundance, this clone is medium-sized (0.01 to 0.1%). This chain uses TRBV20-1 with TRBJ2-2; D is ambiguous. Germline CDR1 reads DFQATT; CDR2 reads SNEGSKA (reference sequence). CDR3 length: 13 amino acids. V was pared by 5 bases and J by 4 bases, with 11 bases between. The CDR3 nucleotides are TGCAGTGCTGACCTAGGATTCACCGGGGAGCTGTTTTTT. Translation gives CSADLGFTGELFF.

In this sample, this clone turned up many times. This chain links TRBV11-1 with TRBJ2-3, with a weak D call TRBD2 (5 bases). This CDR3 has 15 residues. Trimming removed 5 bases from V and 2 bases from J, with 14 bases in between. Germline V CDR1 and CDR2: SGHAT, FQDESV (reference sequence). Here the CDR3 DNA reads TGTGCCAGCAGCCCCGACCAGCGGAACACAGATACGCAGTATTTT. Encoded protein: CASSPDQRNTDTQYF.

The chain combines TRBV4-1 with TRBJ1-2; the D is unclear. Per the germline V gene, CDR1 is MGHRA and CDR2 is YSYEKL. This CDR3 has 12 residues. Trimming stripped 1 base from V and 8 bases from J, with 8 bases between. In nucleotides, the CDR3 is TGCGCCAGCAGCCAAGGTACAGAAGGCTACACCTTC. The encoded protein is CASSQGTEGYTF.

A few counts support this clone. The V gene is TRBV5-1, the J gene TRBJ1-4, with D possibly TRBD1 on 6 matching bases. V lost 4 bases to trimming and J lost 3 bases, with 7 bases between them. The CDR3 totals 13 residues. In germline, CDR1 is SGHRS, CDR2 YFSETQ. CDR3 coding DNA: TGCGCCAGCAGCAGACAGGCTAATGAAAAACTGTTTTTT. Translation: CASSRQANEKLFF.

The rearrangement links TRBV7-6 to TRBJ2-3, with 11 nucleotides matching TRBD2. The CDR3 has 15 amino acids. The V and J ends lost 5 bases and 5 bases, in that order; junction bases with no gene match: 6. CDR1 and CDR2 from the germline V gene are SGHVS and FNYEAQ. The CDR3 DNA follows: TGTGCCAGCAGCATTAGCGGGGGGGCCGAAGATACGCAGTATTTT. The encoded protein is CASSISGGAEDTQYF.

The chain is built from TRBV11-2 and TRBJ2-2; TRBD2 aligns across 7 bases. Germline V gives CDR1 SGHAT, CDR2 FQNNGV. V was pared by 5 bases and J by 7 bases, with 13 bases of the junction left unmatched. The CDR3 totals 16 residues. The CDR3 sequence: CASSPWGGGMGGELFF. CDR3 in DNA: TGTGCCAGCAGCCCCTGGGGCGGGGGAATGGGCGGGGAGCTGTTTTTT.

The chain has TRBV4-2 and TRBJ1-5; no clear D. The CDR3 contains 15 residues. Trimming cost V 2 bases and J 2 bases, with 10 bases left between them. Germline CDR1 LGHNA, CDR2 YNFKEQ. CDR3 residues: CASSQRQEGNQPQHF. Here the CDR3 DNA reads TGTGCCAGCAGCCAAAGACAAGAAGGCAATCAGCCCCAGCATTTT.

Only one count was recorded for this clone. The CDR3 spells CASSPGQKNIQYF. CDR3 sequence (DNA): TGTGCCAGCTCACCGGGACAAAAAAACATTCAGTACTTC. The chain combines TRBV18 with TRBJ2-4; perhaps TRBD1 as D (6 bases). Trimming removed 3 bases from V and 4 bases from J, with 7 bases in between. This CDR3 spans 13 amino acids. Germline V CDR1 and CDR2: KGHSH, LQKENI.

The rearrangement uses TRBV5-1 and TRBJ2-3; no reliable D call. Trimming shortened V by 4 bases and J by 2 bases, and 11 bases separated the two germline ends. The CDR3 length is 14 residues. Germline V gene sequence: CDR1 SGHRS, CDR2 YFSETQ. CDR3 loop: CASSVGKTTDTQYF. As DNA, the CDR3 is TGCGCCAGCAGCGTGGGGAAGACCACAGATACGCAGTATTTT.

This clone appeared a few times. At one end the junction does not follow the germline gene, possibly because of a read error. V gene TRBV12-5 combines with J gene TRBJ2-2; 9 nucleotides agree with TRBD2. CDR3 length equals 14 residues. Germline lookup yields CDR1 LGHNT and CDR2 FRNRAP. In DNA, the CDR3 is TGTGCTAGTGGTCCGCGGGAGGGAGACGGGGAGCTGTTCTTT. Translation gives CASGPREGDGELFF. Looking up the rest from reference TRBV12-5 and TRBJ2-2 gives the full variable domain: DARVTQTPRHKVTEMGQEVTMRCQPILGHNTVFWYRQTMMQGLELLAYFRNRAPLDDSGMPKDRFSAEMPDATLATLKIQPSEPRDSAVYFCASGPREGDGELFFGEGSRLTVL.

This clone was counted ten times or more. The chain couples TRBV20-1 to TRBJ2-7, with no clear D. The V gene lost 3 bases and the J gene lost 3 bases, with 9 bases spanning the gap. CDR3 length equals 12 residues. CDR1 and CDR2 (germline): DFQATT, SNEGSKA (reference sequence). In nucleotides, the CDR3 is TGCAGTGCTAGGGACGCCGGCTACGAGCAGTACTTC. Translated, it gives CSARDAGYEQYF.

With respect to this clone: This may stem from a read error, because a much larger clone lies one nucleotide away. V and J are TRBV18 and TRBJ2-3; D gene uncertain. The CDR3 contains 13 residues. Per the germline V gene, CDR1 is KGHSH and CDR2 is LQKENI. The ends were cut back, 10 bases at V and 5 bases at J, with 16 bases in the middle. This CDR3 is CAISGVYEDTQYF. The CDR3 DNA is TGTGCCATCTCTGGGGTCTACGAAGATACGCAGTATTTT.

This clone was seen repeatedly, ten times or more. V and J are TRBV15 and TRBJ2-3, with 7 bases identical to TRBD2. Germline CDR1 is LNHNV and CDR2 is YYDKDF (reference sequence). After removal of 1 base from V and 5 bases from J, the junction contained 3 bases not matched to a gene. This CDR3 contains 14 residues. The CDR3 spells CATSRGGGRDTQYF. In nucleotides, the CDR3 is TGTGCCACCAGCAGAGGTGGCGGGAGAGATACGCAGTATTTT.

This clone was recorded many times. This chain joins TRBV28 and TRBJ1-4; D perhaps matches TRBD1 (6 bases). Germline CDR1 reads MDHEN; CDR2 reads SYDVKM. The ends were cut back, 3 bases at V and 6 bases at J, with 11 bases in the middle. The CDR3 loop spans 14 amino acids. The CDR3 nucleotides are TGTGCCAGCAGTTTTGGGGACACCGATGAAAAACTGTTTTTT. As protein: CASSFGDTDEKLFF.

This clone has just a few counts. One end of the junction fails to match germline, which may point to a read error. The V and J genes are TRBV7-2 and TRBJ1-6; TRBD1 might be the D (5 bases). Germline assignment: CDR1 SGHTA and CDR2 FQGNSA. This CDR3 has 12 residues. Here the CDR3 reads CVSSRDARVLHF. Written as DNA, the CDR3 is TGTGTCAGCAGCCGAGATGCCAGGGTCCTCCACTTT.

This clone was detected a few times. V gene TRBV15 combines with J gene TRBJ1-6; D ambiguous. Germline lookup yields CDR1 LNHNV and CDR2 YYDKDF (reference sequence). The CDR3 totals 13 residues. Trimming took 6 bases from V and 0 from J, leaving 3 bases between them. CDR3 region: CATSSSYNSPLHF. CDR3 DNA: TGTGCCACCAGTAGCTCCTATAATTCACCCCTCCACTTT.

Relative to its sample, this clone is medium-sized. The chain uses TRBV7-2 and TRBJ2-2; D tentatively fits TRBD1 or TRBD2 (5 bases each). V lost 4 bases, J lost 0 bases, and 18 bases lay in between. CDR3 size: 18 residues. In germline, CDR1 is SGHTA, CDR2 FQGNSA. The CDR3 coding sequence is TGTGCCAGCAGCTCACCTCCTGACGGGGCGACGAACACCGGGGAGCTGTTTTTT. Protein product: CASSSPPDGATNTGELFF.

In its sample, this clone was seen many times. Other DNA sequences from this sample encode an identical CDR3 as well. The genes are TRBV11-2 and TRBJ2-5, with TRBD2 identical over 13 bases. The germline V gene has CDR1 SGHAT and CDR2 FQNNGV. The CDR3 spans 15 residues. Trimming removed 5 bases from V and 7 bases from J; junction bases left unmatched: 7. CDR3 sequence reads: CASSPTSGRAGTQYF. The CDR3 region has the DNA TGTGCCAGCAGCCCAACTAGCGGGAGGGCAGGGACCCAGTACTTC. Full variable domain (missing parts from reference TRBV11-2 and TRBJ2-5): EAGVAQSPRYKIIEKRQSVAFWCNPISGHATLYWYQQILGQGPKLLIQFQNNGVVDDSQLPKDRFSAERLKGVDSTLKIQPAKLEDSAVYLCASSPTSGRAGTQYFGPGTRLLVL.

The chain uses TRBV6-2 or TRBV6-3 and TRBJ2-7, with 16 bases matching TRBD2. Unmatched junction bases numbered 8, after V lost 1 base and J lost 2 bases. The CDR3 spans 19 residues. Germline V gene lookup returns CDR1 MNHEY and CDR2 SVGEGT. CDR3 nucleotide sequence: TGTGCCAGCAGTTACTGGGGGACTAGCGGGAGGGCCCTCCCCTACGAGCAGTACTTC. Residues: CASSYWGTSGRALPYEQYF.

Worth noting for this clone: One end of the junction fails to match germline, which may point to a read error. CDR3 DNA sequence: TGTGCCATCAGCCCGCTTAGCGGGGGACACTCCTACGAGCAGTACTTC. Translating it yields CAISPLSGGHSYEQYF. The chain couples TRBV11-2 to TRBJ2-7; 9 bases match TRBD2. The CDR3 has 16 residues. CDR1 and CDR2 (germline): SGHAT, FQNNGV.